The 3 T cell receptor beta chains below all came from one sample that was sequenced in a study of CD8 T cells in ankylosing spondylitis (dated by TCRdb to 2015 to 2018). The library relied on 5' RACE. For sequencing, an Illumina HiSeq 2500 was employed. TCRdb reworked the public reads: Q25 trimming with fastp, MiXCR clone assembly, productive beta chains retained. CDR3 protein duplicates are merged, each entry listing the most common genes and DNA. The sample profile shows around 150,000 distinct CDR3 sequences; around 45% of them were found once. Of the sample, approximately 16% falls within the top ten clones. The sample taken for sequencing was synovial fluid, either unsorted or a sorted T cell fraction (not recorded which). All receptors derive from a male donor with ankylosing spondylitis.

This clonotype was detected only a few times. The rearrangement joins TRBV12-3 or TRBV12-4 to TRBJ2-7; a possible D gene is TRBD1 (5 bases). There are 15 residues in the CDR3. V dropped 2 bases and J dropped 2 bases, with 13 bases sitting between them. CDR3 residues: CASSLMTALPYEQYF. The CDR3 region has the DNA TGTGCCAGCAGTTTAATGACAGCGCTACCCTACGAGCAGTACTTC.

This chain uses TRBV11-2 with TRBJ2-7; D remains ambiguous. V dropped 4 bases and J dropped 0 bases, with 10 bases sitting between them. There are 14 residues in the CDR3. Germline-derived CDR1 and CDR2 are SGHAT and FQNNGV. The CDR3 nucleotides read TGTGCCAGCAGCTCTTGGGCAGGCTCCTACGAGCAGTACTTC. This codes for CASSSWAGSYEQYF.

The rearrangement joins TRBV12-5 to TRBJ1-1; no clear D gene. Germline V gene data show CDR1 as LGHNT and CDR2 as FRNRAP. Trimming stripped 9 bases from V and 0 bases from J, with 14 bases between. The CDR3 extends over 14 amino acids. For the CDR3, the DNA is TGTGCTAGCGCGGGGAATACCATGAACACTGAAGCTTTCTTT. It yields the protein CASAGNTMNTEAFF.